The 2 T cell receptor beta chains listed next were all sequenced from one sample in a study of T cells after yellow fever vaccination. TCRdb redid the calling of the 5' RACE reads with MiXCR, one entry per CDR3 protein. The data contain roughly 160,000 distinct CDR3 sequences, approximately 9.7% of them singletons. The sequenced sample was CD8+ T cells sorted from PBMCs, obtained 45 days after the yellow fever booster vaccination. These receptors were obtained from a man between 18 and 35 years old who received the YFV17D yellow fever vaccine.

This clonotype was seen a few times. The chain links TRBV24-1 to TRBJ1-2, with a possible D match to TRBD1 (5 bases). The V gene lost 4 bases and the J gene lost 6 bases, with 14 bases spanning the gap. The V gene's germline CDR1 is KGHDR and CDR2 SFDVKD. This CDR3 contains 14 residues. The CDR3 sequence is CATSEDRPGHGYTF. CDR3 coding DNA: TGTGCCACCAGTGAAGACAGACCAGGCCATGGCTACACCTTC.

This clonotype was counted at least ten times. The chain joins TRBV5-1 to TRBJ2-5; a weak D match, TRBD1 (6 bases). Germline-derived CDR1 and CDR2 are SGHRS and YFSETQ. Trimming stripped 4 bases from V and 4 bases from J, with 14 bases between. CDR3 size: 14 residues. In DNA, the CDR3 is TGCGCCAGCAGCGTAAACAGGGTGTTAGAGACCCAGTACTTC. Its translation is CASSVNRVLETQYF.